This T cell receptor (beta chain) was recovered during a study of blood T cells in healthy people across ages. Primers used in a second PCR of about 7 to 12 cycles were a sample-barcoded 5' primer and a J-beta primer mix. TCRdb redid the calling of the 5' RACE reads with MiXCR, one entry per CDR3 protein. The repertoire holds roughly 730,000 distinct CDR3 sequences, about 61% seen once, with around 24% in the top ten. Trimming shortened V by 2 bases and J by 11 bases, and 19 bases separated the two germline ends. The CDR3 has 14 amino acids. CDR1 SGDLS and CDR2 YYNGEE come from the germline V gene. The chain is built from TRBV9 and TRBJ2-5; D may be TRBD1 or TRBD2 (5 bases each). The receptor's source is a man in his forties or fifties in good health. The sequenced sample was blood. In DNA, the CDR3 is TGTGCCAGCAGCGTTGGCTCGGGTGGGGGTGAGCAGTACTTC. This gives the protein CASSVGSGGGEQYF.